A single T cell receptor (beta chain) is shown here with its context. Its antigen is undetermined. The sample comes from a study of neoadjuvant nivolumab and ipilimumab in lung cancer. Germline V gives CDR1 LGHNT, CDR2 FRNRAP. Between the trimmed V and J ends, which lost 1 base and 0 bases, there was a span of 13 bases. The CDR3 consists of 17 residues. Broader study findings: From pretherapy to surgery, tumor richness and clonality rose with dual therapy.

Produced via immunoSEQ multiplex PCR; TCRdb's table is partial and in-frame only. The table has some 5,300 clones, roughly 91% seen once. This chain uses TRBV12-5 with TRBJ2-1; tentatively, D is TRBD2 (5 bases). The receptor's source is an adult with non-small cell lung cancer. Some clones in this sample may be carry-over from other donors' samples. The sequencing here drew on blood, taken after neoadjuvant nivolumab, alone or with ipilimumab, at or shortly before surgery. The CDR3 is CASGLATNPLSYNEQFF. CDR3 in DNA: TGTGCTAGTGGTTTGGCGACTAACCCTCTCTCCTACAATGAGCAGTTCTTC.